The clone carrying this T cell receptor (beta chain) was seen a handful of times. The junction shows a germline mismatch at one end, possibly a read error. The sample belongs to a study of control samples from healthy donors and cancer patients. Profiled with immunoSEQ multiplex PCR; TCRdb holds only in-frame clones, not every one. The sample has roughly 170,000 clones, 85% to 95% seen once. Sequencing used blood. The TCR sequence derives from a woman younger than 30 in good health.

CDR3 sequence: CASSSGQGGTGELFF. CDR3 sequence (DNA): TGTGCTAGCAGCTCGGGACAGGGGGGCACCGGGGAGCTGTTTTTT. This chain joins TRBV7-7 and TRBJ2-2; TRBD1 matches at 11 bases. Germline V lookup: CDR1 SSHAT, CDR2 FNYEAQ (reference sequence). The CDR3 consists of 15 residues. Supplemented by reference TRBV7-7 and TRBJ2-2, the full variable domain reads GAGVSQSPRYKVTKRGQDVTLRCDPISSHATLYWYQQALGQGPEFLTYFNYEAQPDKSGLPSDRFSAERPEGSISTLTIQRTEQRDSAMYRCASSSGQGGTGELFFGEGSRLTVL.